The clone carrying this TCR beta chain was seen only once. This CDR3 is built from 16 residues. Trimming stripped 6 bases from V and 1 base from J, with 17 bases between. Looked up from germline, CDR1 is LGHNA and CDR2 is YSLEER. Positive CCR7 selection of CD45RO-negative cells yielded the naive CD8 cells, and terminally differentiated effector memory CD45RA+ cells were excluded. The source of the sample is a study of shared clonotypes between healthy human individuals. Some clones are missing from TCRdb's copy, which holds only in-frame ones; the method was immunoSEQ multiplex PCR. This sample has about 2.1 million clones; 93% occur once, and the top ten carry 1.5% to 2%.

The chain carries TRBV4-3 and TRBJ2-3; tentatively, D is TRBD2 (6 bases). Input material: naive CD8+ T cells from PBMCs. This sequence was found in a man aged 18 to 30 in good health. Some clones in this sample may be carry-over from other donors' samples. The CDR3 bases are TGCGCCAGCAGGAGACGACTAGTCCCTCGCACAGATACGCAGTATTTT. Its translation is CASRRRLVPRTDTQYF.